This paragraph covers one T cell receptor (beta chain) sequence. In the original analysis: Estimated nucleated cell counts came from reference gene primer amplification. Libraries were prepared by immunoSEQ multiplex PCR; TCRdb keeps only in-frame clonotypes and omits some of them. V and J calls and clone size are those listed in that table; D and trimming were worked out from the DNA. The top ten clones hold almost 9.5% of a sample with about 310,000 clones, about 90% of them seen once. The data stem from a study of blood T cell repertoires in COVID-19. Study information: Sources were T cells, B-cell-depleted T cells, or PBMCs; the material itself was cDNA or gDNA.

Germline lookup yields CDR1 SNHLY and CDR2 FYNNEI. J was trimmed by 7 bases and V by 5 bases; bases with no gene match: 8. CDR3 size: 14 residues. Participant reports of clinical history set cohort assignment. The V call is TRBV2, the J call TRBJ1-3; 7 bases fit TRBD1. The sequence was collected from a woman in her twenties or thirties who had recovered from COVID-19. The sample was PBMCs or T cells enriched from blood (not recorded which). Here the CDR3 reads CASSRQGGRNTIYF. CDR3 coding DNA: TGTGCCAGCAGTCGACAGGGCGGAAGGAACACCATATATTTT.